This entry describes one T cell receptor (beta chain). The CDR3 extends over 19 amino acids. The J segment lost 5 bases and the V segment lost 4 bases, leaving 17 bases of the junction unmatched. Germline values: CDR1 SGHTA, CDR2 FQGNSA. Enrollment of patients from Seattle took place during active infection, with longitudinal follow-up. The sample comes from a study of blood T cell repertoires in COVID-19. Study details: Nucleic acid was either cDNA or gDNA, and it came from T cells, B-cell-depleted T cells, or PBMCs.

Repertoires were generated with immunoSEQ multiplex PCR, while TCRdb's copy carries only in-frame clones and drops some. The sample holds over 120,000 clones, 70% to 80% seen once. Sequenced input: peripheral blood. This TCR came from a woman in her 70s with COVID-19, enrolled during active disease. This chain connects TRBV7-2 to TRBJ2-3; TRBD2 agrees at 11 bases. CDR3 sequence (DNA): TGTGCCAGCAGCTCCCGACAAACGCTAGCGGGGGGACCTAAAGATACGCAGTATTTT. Its translation is CASSSRQTLAGGPKDTQYF.